These T cell receptor beta chains were read from a single sample in a study of CD8 T cells in ankylosing spondylitis. TCRdb used MiXCR to reprocess the 5' RACE reads, holding one entry per CDR3 protein. The data show about 89,000 distinct CDR3 sequences, around 30% seen once. Sequencing was done on a sample of blood, either unsorted or a sorted T cell fraction (not recorded which). The receptors were sampled from a male donor with ankylosing spondylitis or in good health (not recorded which). CDR3s include the opening cysteine and the closing phenylalanine or tryptophan. D genes are given only for firm matches. Clone size is stated in some rows and not others, as once, few, many or a class when expanded.

J | size | D | V | CDR3 | DNA
TRBJ2-6 | few | - | TRBV7-8 | CASTPGGGIFVANVLTF | TGTGCCAGCACACCAGGGGGAGGGATCTTCGTGGCCAACGTCCTGACTTTC
TRBJ2-5 | few | TRBD2 | TRBV7-7 | CASSLALRASGRRETQYF | TGTGCTAGCAGCTTAGCTCTTCGTGCTAGCGGGAGAAGAGAGACCCAGTACTTC
TRBJ2-1 | few | - | TRBV7-2 | CASSLVAEQFF | TGTGCCAGCAGCTTAGTAGCAGAGCAGTTCTTC
TRBJ1-6 | many | - | TRBV7-6 | CASSLATNSPLHF | TGTGCCAGCAGCTTAGCCACGAATTCACCCCTCCACTTT
TRBJ2-2 | few | - | TRBV2 | CASSEVDVGTGELFF | TGTGCCAGCAGTGAAGTTGACGTCGGAACCGGGGAGCTGTTTTTT
TRBJ1-2 | - | - | TRBV28 | CANRPANDGYTF | TGTGCCAACCGCCCGGCGAATGATGGCTACACCTTC
TRBJ2-7 | - | TRBD2 | TRBV18 | CASSGPGLAGYEQYF | TGTGCCAGCTCAGGTCCGGGACTAGCAGGCTACGAGCAGTACTTC
TRBJ1-6 | - | TRBD1 | TRBV7-8 | CASSGGQGFYNSPLHF | TGTGCCAGCAGCGGGGGACAGGGGTTCTATAATTCACCCCTCCACTTT
TRBJ1-1 | few | - | TRBV29-1 | CSVGGQLNTEAFF | TGCAGCGTTGGCGGACAGCTGAACACTGAAGCTTTCTTT
TRBJ1-6 | few | - | TRBV20-1 | CSALGRNSPLHF | TGCAGTGCTCTGGGACGTAATTCACCCCTCCACTTT
TRBJ2-7 | few | - | TRBV27 | CASSIGGEQYF | TGTGCCAGCAGTATCGGGGGAGAGCAGTACTTC
TRBJ2-1 | many | TRBD2 | TRBV12-3/TRBV12-4 | CATHRKSGRPEYNEQFF | TGTGCCACCCACCGGAAGAGCGGGAGACCGGAATACAATGAGCAGTTCTTC
TRBJ1-1 | few | TRBD1 | TRBV5-1 | CASGQQGRTEAFF | TGCGCCAGCGGCCAACAGGGGCGGACTGAAGCTTTCTTT
TRBJ2-7 | - | - | TRBV4-1 | CASSQERAEQYF | TGCGCCAGCAGCCAAGAAAGGGCCGAGCAGTACTTC
TRBJ1-1 | few | - | TRBV3-1 | CASSRGRMNTEAFF | TGTGCCAGCAGCCGCGGACGGATGAACACTGAAGCTTTCTTT
TRBJ2-4 | few | - | TRBV10-3 | CAISEFLRDIQYF | TGTGCCATCAGTGAGTTCCTCAGGGACATTCAGTACTTC
TRBJ2-7 | - | - | TRBV20-1 | CSAGGITYEQYF | TGCAGTGCTGGGGGGATAACCTACGAGCAGTACTTC
TRBJ2-1 | - | TRBD2 | TRBV7-2 | CASSYKRGDNEQFF | TGTGCCAGCAGCTACAAGCGGGGGGACAATGAGCAGTTCTTC
TRBJ1-1 | - | - | TRBV20-1 | CSARVGWDLRNTEAFF | TGCAGTGCTAGAGTCGGCTGGGACTTAAGGAACACTGAAGCTTTCTTT
TRBJ2-5 | many | TRBD1 | TRBV5-1 | CASAGGVGETQYF | TGCGCCAGTGCAGGGGGCGTCGGAGAGACCCAGTACTTC
TRBJ2-2 | few | - | TRBV5-1 | CASSLAEHTGELFF | TGCGCCAGCAGCTTGGCCGAACACACCGGGGAGCTGTTTTTT
TRBJ2-1 | - | - | TRBV5-5 | CASSFQSDNEQFF | TGTGCCAGCAGCTTCCAGAGCGACAATGAGCAGTTCTTC
TRBJ1-4 | few | - | TRBV20-1 | CSAGGRGSEKLFF | TGCAGTGCTGGGGGCCGCGGGAGTGAAAAACTGTTTTTT
TRBJ1-1 | few | - | TRBV7-3 | CASSSTLDTEAFF | TGTGCCAGCAGCTCGACCTTGGACACTGAAGCTTTCTTT
TRBJ1-1 | - | - | TRBV30 | CAWNLGGDTEAFF | TGTGCCTGGAACTTGGGTGGCGACACTGAAGCTTTCTTT
TRBJ2-1 | - | - | TRBV20-1 | CSAKHTPEQFF | TGCAGTGCTAAACATACTCCCGAGCAGTTCTTC
TRBJ1-1 | many | - | TRBV29-1 | CSVVTGLAFF | TGCAGCGTAGTTACAGGGCTCGCTTTCTTT